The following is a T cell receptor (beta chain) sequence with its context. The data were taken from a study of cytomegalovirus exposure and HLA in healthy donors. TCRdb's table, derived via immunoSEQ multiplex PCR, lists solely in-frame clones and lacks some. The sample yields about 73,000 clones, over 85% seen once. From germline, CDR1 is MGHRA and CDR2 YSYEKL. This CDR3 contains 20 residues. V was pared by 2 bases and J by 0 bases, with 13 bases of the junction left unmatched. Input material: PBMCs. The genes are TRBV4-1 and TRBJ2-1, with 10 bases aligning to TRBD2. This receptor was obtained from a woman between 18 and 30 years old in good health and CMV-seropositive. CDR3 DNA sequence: TGCGCCAGCAGCCAATTTTCTAGCGGGAGTGGGGGAGACTCCTACAATGAGCAGTTCTTC. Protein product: CASSQFSSGSGGDSYNEQFF.